The 14 T cell receptor beta chains presented below share a single source sample, sequenced in a study of T cell changes during pregnancy in multiple sclerosis. Sequenced by immunoSEQ multiplex PCR; TCRdb stores in-frame clones only, minus some. The sample lists around 80,000 clones, 90% to 95% occurring once. The starting material was peripheral blood, obtained in the second trimester of pregnancy. Receptors were obtained from a female donor in good health, enrolled as a control in a pregnancy study.

V usage is TRBV28 and J usage is TRBJ2-7, with 7 bases identical to TRBD1. The CDR3 has 14 residues. J was trimmed by 2 bases and V by 4 bases; bases with no gene match: 5. Germline values: CDR1 MDHEN, CDR2 SYDVKM. This CDR3 reads CASSSPTGTYEQYF. CDR3 sequence (DNA): TGTGCCAGCAGTTCGCCGACAGGGACCTACGAGCAGTACTTC. The whole variable domain, filled in from reference TRBV28 and TRBJ2-7, reads DVKVTQSSRYLVKRTGEKVFLECVQDMDHENMFWYRQDPGLGLRLIYFSYDVKMKEKGDIPEGYSVSREKKERFSLILESASTNQTSMYLCASSSPTGTYEQYFGPGTRLTVT.

V and J are TRBV4-2 and TRBJ2-7; possible D gene TRBD1, 5 bases. The CDR3 runs 13 residues. Germline CDR1 and CDR2: LGHNA and YNFKEQ. The germline V and J ends were trimmed by 6 bases and 0 bases, with 9 bases remaining between them. The CDR3, as DNA: TGTGCCAGCAGTCAGACAGTCTCCTACGAGCAGTACTTC. Its protein is CASSQTVSYEQYF.

The chain links TRBV19 to TRBJ2-3; 12 bases map to TRBD2. The CDR3 consists of 17 residues. Germline lookup yields CDR1 LNHDA and CDR2 SQIVND (reference sequence). Trimming took 5 bases from V and 3 from J; bases not matched to a gene: 9. CDR3 DNA sequence: TGTGCCAGTAGTGCAATTCCGACTAGCGGGAGAACAGATACGCAGTATTTT. Its translation is CASSAIPTSGRTDTQYF.

The chain links TRBV5-1 to TRBJ1-2; 9 bases are shared with TRBD1. The CDR3 sequence is 14 residues long. Per germline, CDR1 SGHRS and CDR2 YFSETQ. V lost 3 bases, J lost 7 bases, and 7 bases stayed unmatched. The CDR3, as DNA: TGCGCCAGCAGCTGGAGGGACAGGGAGAGTGGCTACACCTTC. Translated: CASSWRDRESGYTF.

The chain combines TRBV28 with TRBJ1-3, with TRBD1 as a possible D gene (6 bases). The CDR3 spans 13 residues. V was clipped by 9 bases and J by 3 bases, with 12 bases between them. The germline CDR1 and CDR2 sequences are MDHEN and SYDVKM. CDR3 sequence reads: CASLRGGGNTIYF. CDR3 coding DNA: TGTGCCAGTCTCAGGGGTGGTGGAAACACCATATATTTT.

The chain links TRBV15 to TRBJ1-3; 9 bases agree with TRBD1. Looked up from germline, CDR1 is LNHNV and CDR2 is YYDKDF (reference sequence). The ends lost 1 base at V and 4 bases at J; junction bases unmatched: 5. This CDR3 comprises 16 residues. The CDR3 nucleotides read TGTGCCACCAGCAGAGGGACCGGGACAGGGGGAAACACCATATATTTT. Its protein is CATSRGTGTGGNTIYF. Combining the CDR3 with reference TRBV15 and TRBJ1-3 gives the whole variable domain DAMVIQNPRYQVTQFGKPVTLSCSQTLNHNVMYWYQQKSSQAPKLLFHYYDKDFNNEADTPDNFQSRRPNTSFCFLDIRSPGLGDTAMYLCATSRGTGTGGNTIYFGEGSWLTVV.

This chain links TRBV18 with TRBJ2-1, with D possibly matching TRBD2 (6 bases). CDR1 is KGHSH, CDR2 LQKENI, per germline. Trimming took off 5 bases at V and 3 bases at J, with 11 bases between the two ends. The CDR3 is made up of 14 amino acids. CDR3 amino acids: CASSGGLSYNEQFF. The CDR3 DNA follows: TGTGCCAGCTCAGGGGGGTTGAGCTACAATGAGCAGTTCTTC.

This chain joins TRBV4-1 and TRBJ2-7, with 9 bases fitting TRBD1. CDR1 is MGHRA, CDR2 YSYEKL, per germline. This CDR3 contains 14 residues. Trimming cost V 4 bases and J 9 bases; bases outside gene matches: 10. CDR3 in amino acids: CASSPQEGQGLQYF. The CDR3 DNA follows: TGCGCCAGCAGCCCTCAAGAGGGACAGGGTTTGCAGTACTTC.

V usage is TRBV4-1 and J usage is TRBJ1-5; 10 bases fit TRBD1. Germline V gives CDR1 MGHRA, CDR2 YSYEKL. V lost 5 bases to trimming and J lost 7 bases; unmatched junction nucleotides: 8. CDR3 length: 15 amino acids. The CDR3 bases are TGCGCCAGCAGCATAGGGGACAGGGGATACCAGCCCCAGCATTTT. It is translated as CASSIGDRGYQPQHF.

The rearrangement uses TRBV11-2 and TRBJ2-7, with a tentative D call TRBD2 (6 bases). The germline V and J ends were trimmed by 5 bases and 7 bases, with 18 bases remaining between them. The CDR3 has 14 residues. CDR1 is SGHAT and CDR2 is FQNNGV in the germline V gene. The CDR3 nucleotides are TGTGCCAGCAGCCAGCTAGCGCGAAGCGGAGAGCAGTACTTC. This codes for CASSQLARSGEQYF.

The chain carries TRBV27 and TRBJ2-7; 7 bases are shared with TRBD2. CDR3 length: 15 amino acids. The germline CDR1 and CDR2 sequences are MNHEY and SMNVEV (reference sequence). The trim removed 4 bases at V and 9 bases at J, leaving 15 bases unmatched. DNA of the CDR3: TGTGCCAGCAGTTCAGGATCGGGAGGCCTCTCCCCGCAGTACTTC. Translating it yields CASSSGSGGLSPQYF.

The gene calls are TRBV7-2 and TRBJ2-1; 7 bases fit TRBD1. CDR1 is SGHTA, CDR2 FQGNSA, per germline. The junction had 7 bases not matched to a gene; V was cut back by 6 bases and J by 2 bases. The CDR3 spans 15 residues. The CDR3 sequence: CASSRGTETYNEQFF. DNA for the CDR3: TGTGCCAGCAGTAGAGGGACAGAGACCTACAATGAGCAGTTCTTC.

This chain uses TRBV7-2 with TRBJ2-7; D unresolved. The CDR3 sequence is 13 residues long. Germline CDR1 reads SGHTA; CDR2 reads FQGNSA. Trimming removed 3 bases at V and 6 bases at J, with 12 bases between. The CDR3 loop is CASSLVQAAEQYF. For the CDR3, the DNA is TGTGCCAGCAGCTTGGTGCAGGCCGCCGAGCAGTACTTC.

This rearrangement joins TRBV28 to TRBJ1-2; a possible D gene is TRBD1 (6 bases). Deletions cut 3 bases from V and 2 bases from J, with 10 bases between. This CDR3 is 14 amino acids long. Germline CDR1 is MDHEN and CDR2 is SYDVKM. The CDR3 loop reads CASSLTGTNYGYTF. In DNA form, the CDR3 reads TGTGCCAGCAGTTTGACAGGTACCAACTATGGCTACACCTTC.